Reported below is one T cell receptor beta chain. No antigen is known for it. Germline CDR1 MNHEY, CDR2 SVGAGI. V was shortened by 2 bases and J by 6 bases, with 20 bases between the two germline ends. CDR3 length equals 16 residues. This sample is part of a study of blood T cells in healthy people across ages. Study results and caveats: The long-lived group displayed more naive CD4+ cells, plus higher diversity, than the aged donors did. There was a strong correlation between TCR beta diversity and naive T cell percentage.

Primers used in a second PCR of roughly 6 to 11 cycles were a sample-barcoded 5' primer and a J-beta primer mix. TCRdb redid the calling of the 5' RACE reads with MiXCR, one entry per CDR3 protein. Of roughly 800,000 distinct CDR3 sequences in the sample, roughly 64% were seen once. Peripheral blood, about 9.8 milliliters per donor, was collected. No fewer than 7 million PBMCs went into each sample. This receptor was obtained from a man aged 25 to 40 in good health. The rearrangement uses TRBV6-5 and TRBJ2-7; D not resolved. Specimen: blood. The CDR3 coding sequence is TGTGCCAGCAGTTACGGTTTGGCCCTACCACGGGCCGAGCAGTACTTC. As protein: CASSYGLALPRAEQYF.